This TCR beta chain came from a study of blood T cell repertoires in COVID-19. On the study more broadly: PBMCs, B-cell-depleted T cells, or T cells were the source of the cDNA or gDNA that made up the material.

Trimming at V came to 7 bases and at J to 5 bases, leaving 13 bases not matched to a gene. This CDR3 region has 15 residues. Germline assignment: CDR1 SGHAT and CDR2 FQNNGV. Original processing notes: Reference gene primer amplification gave estimated nucleated cell counts. Sequencing was performed with immunoSEQ multiplex PCR; in TCRdb, only in-frame clones are kept and a portion is missing. Clone size and V and J calls were adopted from that table, with D and trimming inferred from the DNA. Of roughly 140,000 clones detected, 75% to 90% appear once; the ten largest clones hold about 4.1%. The clonotype originates from a woman in her sixties or seventies with active or convalescent COVID-19. The sample was peripheral blood. The chain uses TRBV11-2 and TRBJ2-5; 7 bases map to TRBD2. CDR3 DNA: TGTGCCAGCACCTCGGGGCTAGCGGACGTGGAGACCCAGTACTTC. Translation gives CASTSGLADVETQYF.